This record concerns one TCR beta chain sequence. Its cognate antigen is unknown. A read error may be the cause here, since a much bigger clone is one base away. The data originate from a study of T cells in Graves' hyperthyroidism and ophthalmopathy. Whole-study results and caveats: Also found in blood were most expanded thyroid clonotypes above 0.001.

TCR beta CDR3 sequences were amplified from RNA transcripts. HTBI primers were used for first-round RT-PCR of the TCR CDR3. TCRdb called the multiplex PCR reads again in MiXCR, with one record for every CDR3 protein. The sample holds about 590,000 distinct CDR3 sequences; approximately 15% are singletons and the top ten take less than 9%. It was uncontrolled infection, other autoimmune disease, pregnancy or lactation that excluded patients. The specimen was blood. The receptor comes from a woman under 30 with Graves' ophthalmopathy.

Here the CDR3 DNA reads TGTGCCAGCATGGAATTAGGGGGAGGGTCTACTGGGGCCAACGTCCCGACTTTC. This codes for CASMELGGGSTGANVPTF. The chain combines TRBV28 with TRBJ2-6, with D possibly being TRBD2 (7 bases). Per the germline V gene, CDR1 is MDHEN and CDR2 is SYDVKM. The CDR3 is made up of 18 amino acids.